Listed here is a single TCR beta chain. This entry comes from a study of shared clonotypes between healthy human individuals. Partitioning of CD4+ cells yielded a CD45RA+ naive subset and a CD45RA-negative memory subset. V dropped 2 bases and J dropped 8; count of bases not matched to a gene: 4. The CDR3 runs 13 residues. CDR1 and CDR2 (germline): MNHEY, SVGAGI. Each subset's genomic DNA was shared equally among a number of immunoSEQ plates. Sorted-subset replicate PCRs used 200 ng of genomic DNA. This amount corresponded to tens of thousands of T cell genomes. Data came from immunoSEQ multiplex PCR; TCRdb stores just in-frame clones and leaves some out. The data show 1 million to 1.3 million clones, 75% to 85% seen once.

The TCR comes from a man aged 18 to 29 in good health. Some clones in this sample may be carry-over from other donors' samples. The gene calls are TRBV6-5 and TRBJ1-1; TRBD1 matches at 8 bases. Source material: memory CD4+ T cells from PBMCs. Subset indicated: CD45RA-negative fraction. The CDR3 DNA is TGTGCCAGCAGTTACGAGAGGGACAGGGAAGCTTTCTTT. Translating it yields CASSYERDREAFF.